This TCR beta chain was recovered during a study of CD8 T cells in Susac syndrome. This clonotype was seen once. With random hexamers, reverse transcription was performed on about 0.5 to 1 ug of RNA. TCRdb re-analysed the immunoSEQ multiplex PCR reads in MiXCR, keeping a single row per CDR3 protein. This table has about 300,000 distinct CDR3 sequences, about 88% appearing once. The germline V and J ends were trimmed by 5 bases and 10 bases, with 12 bases remaining between them. Per the germline V gene, CDR1 is LNHDA and CDR2 is SQIVND (reference sequence). CDR3 length: 12 residues. Input material: CD8+ T cells from PBMCs. This sequence was found in a human donor with multiple sclerosis. The chain has TRBV19 and TRBJ2-1; D unresolved. The CDR3 protein is CASSPGFTEQFF. CDR3 coding DNA: TGTGCCAGTAGTCCCGGTTTCACGGAGCAGTTCTTC.